The 2 T cell receptor beta chains reported below all come from one sample, sequenced in a study of cytomegalovirus exposure and HLA in healthy donors. The PCR employed 60 Vbeta primers together with 13 Jbeta primers. The method was immunoSEQ multiplex PCR; TCRdb's version includes in-frame clones alone and lacks a portion of them. The sample yields about 130,000 clones, around two thirds seen once. Input material: PBMCs. These TCRs come from an older woman in good health and CMV-seropositive.

This clone was seen once. V is TRBV2 and J is TRBJ1-2, with TRBD1 as a possible D gene (5 bases). Trimming removed 6 bases at V and 8 bases at J, with 19 bases between. CDR1 SNHLY and CDR2 FYNNEI come from the germline V gene. This CDR3 comprises 14 residues. The CDR3 loop is CASSDVGLSGGYTF. CDR3 bases: TGTGCCAGCAGCGACGTGGGCCTCTCAGGGGGCTACACCTTC.

This clone has only one observation. The J gene is TRBJ2-6, the V gene TRBV2; a possible D gene is TRBD2 (6 bases). The CDR3 contains 16 residues. Germline V lookup: CDR1 SNHLY, CDR2 FYNNEI. V was trimmed by 8 bases and J by 4 bases, leaving 18 bases between them. The CDR3 DNA reads as TGTGCCAGCGGGGAAATAGCGGCCTCGGGGGCCAACGTCCTGACTTTC. Translating gives CASGEIAASGANVLTF. Using reference TRBV2 and TRBJ2-6 for the parts outside the CDR3, the full variable domain is EPEVTQTPSHQVTQMGQEVILRCVPISNHLYFYWYRQILGQKVEFLVSFYNNEISEKSEIFDDQFSVERPDGSNFTLKIRSTKLEDSAMYFCASGEIAASGANVLTFGAGSRLTVL.